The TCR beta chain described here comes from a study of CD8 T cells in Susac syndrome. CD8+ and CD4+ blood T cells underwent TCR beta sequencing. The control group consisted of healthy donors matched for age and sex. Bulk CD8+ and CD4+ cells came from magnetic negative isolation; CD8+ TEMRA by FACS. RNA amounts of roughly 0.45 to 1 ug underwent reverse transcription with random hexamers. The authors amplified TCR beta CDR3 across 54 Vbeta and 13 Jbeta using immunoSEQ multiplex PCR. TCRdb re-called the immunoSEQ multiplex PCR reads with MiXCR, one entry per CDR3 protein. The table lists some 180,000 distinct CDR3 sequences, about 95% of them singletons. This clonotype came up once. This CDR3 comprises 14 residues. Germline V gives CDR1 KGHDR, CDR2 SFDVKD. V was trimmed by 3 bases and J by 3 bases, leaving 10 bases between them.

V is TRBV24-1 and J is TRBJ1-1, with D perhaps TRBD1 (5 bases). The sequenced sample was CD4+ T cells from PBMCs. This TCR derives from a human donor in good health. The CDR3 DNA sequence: TGTGCCACCAGTGATGCACAGGCCTACACTGAAGCTTTCTTT. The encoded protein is CATSDAQAYTEAFF.